This T cell receptor beta chain was recovered during a study of cytomegalovirus exposure and HLA in healthy donors. There are 14 residues in the CDR3. V lost 6 bases and J lost 6, with 15 bases in between. Germline V gene lookup returns CDR1 LNHDA and CDR2 SQIVND (reference sequence). This PCR relied on a set of 60 Vbeta primers and 13 Jbeta primers. Assay: immunoSEQ multiplex PCR; the TCRdb copy retains only in-frame clones and omits some. The sample lists roughly 200,000 clones; over 80% were seen once. In its sample, this clone was seen a few times. The sample comprised PBMCs. The V and J genes are TRBV19 and TRBJ1-5, with a possible D match to TRBD1 (6 bases). The TCR originated in a man aged 45-65 years in good health and CMV-seronegative. The CDR3 loop is CASRLGGASQPQHF. The CDR3 coding sequence is TGTGCCAGTAGACTTGGGGGGGCAAGTCAGCCCCAGCATTTT.